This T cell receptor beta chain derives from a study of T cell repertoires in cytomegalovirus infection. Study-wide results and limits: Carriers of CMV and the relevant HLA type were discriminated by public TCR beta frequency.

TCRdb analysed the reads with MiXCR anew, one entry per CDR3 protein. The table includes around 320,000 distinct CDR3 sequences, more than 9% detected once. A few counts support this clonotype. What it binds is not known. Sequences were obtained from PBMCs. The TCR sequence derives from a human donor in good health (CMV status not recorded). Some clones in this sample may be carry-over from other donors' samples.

The CDR3, as DNA: TGTGCCAGCAGCCAAGAGGGTAGCGGGAGGGCTGGAGATACGCAGTATTTT. This sequence encodes CASSQEGSGRAGDTQYF. The chain is built from TRBV4-2 and TRBJ2-3, with 11 positions matching TRBD2. Germline loops: CDR1 LGHNA, CDR2 YNFKEQ. The CDR3 consists of 17 residues. Trimming at V came to 0 bases and at J to 5 bases, leaving 7 bases not matched to a gene.